Below, 29 T cell receptor beta chains from the same sample are listed, as sequenced in a study of early T cells in non-severe SARS-CoV-2 infection (dated by TCRdb to the early 2020s). Receptor libraries were prepared by 5' RACE. The sample was run on a NextSeq 500. TCRdb trimmed the raw reads at Q25, called clones with MiXCR and kept productive beta chains. One record per CDR3 amino acid sequence lists the most common genes and DNA. This sample is represented by 70,000 to 85,000 distinct CDR3 sequences; 5% of them were singletons. The top ten clonotypes cover approximately 7.4% of the sample. Specimen: whole blood, collected at baseline. These receptors were obtained from an adult who was a healthcare worker with PCR-confirmed SARS-CoV-2 infection or an uninfected control (not recorded which).

This clonotype was detected many times. The rearrangement links TRBV12-3 or TRBV12-4 to TRBJ1-1; 7 nucleotides align to TRBD1. The J segment lost 3 bases and the V segment lost 4 bases, leaving 14 bases of the junction unmatched. The CDR3 totals 17 residues. The CDR3 sequence: CASSSLTGKGADTEAFF. CDR3 DNA: TGTGCCAGCAGTTCGCTGACAGGGAAGGGGGCGGACACTGAAGCTTTCTTT.

This chain connects TRBV4-1 to TRBJ1-1; D is undetermined. Trimming left V 4 bases short and J 6 bases short, with 15 bases between. This CDR3 region has 14 residues. In germline, CDR1 is MGHRA, CDR2 YSYEKL. DNA of the CDR3: TGCGCCAGCAGCCCGTCCCCGATGGAACCTGAAGCTTTCTTT. Amino acids: CASSPSPMEPEAFF.

The CDR3 region is CASKADVAIYEQYF. The CDR3 DNA reads as TGTGCCAGCAAAGCAGACGTGGCGATTTACGAGCAGTACTTC. V usage is TRBV2 and J usage is TRBJ2-7; D ambiguous. This CDR3 has 14 amino acids. Germline CDR1 and CDR2: SNHLY and FYNNEI. Trimming cost V 7 bases and J 4 bases, with 17 bases left between them.

This clonotype occurred many times. V and J are TRBV5-6 and TRBJ1-1, with D perhaps matching TRBD1 (5 bases). The germline gives CDR1 SGHDT, CDR2 YYEEEE. V was pared by 6 bases and J by 0 bases, with 9 bases between. The CDR3 consists of 13 residues. This CDR3 reads CASTATVNTEAFF. As DNA, the CDR3 is TGTGCCAGCACCGCGACAGTGAACACTGAAGCTTTCTTT.

The chain has TRBV11-2 and TRBJ2-3; D possibly uses TRBD1 or TRBD2 (6 bases each). CDR1 and CDR2 from the germline V gene are SGHAT and FQNNGV. V dropped 5 bases and J dropped 8 bases, with 23 bases sitting between them. The CDR3 extends over 16 amino acids. CDR3 residues: CASSPGLLGGVGTQYF. Here the CDR3 DNA reads TGTGCCAGCAGCCCTGGACTCCTGGGGGGCGTGGGTACGCAGTATTTT.

The chain is built from TRBV12-3 or TRBV12-4 and TRBJ2-7, with a tentative D call TRBD2 (6 bases). V lost 6 bases and J lost 7, with 16 bases in between. This CDR3 is built from 13 residues. CDR3 sequence (DNA): TGTGCCAGCAGCCCCGTGGGGGGAGTAGAGCAGTACTTC. Residues: CASSPVGGVEQYF.

This clonotype was seen repeatedly, ten times or more. The chain recombines TRBV7-9 with TRBJ2-7; no clear D. The germline V gene encodes CDR1 SEHNR and CDR2 FQNEAQ (reference sequence). V lost 1 base and J lost 3, with 16 bases in between. This CDR3 spans 16 amino acids. CDR3 coding DNA: TGTGCCAGCAGCTTAGGAGGAACCTCACTCCACTACGAGCAGTACTTC. It translates to CASSLGGTSLHYEQYF.

This clonotype was seen a handful of times. The rearrangement uses TRBV28 and TRBJ2-2, with a tentative D call TRBD2 (5 bases). Germline-derived CDR1 and CDR2 are MDHEN and SYDVKM. The CDR3 consists of 13 residues. Trimming took 1 base from V and 14 from J, leaving 14 bases between them. For the CDR3, the DNA is TGTGCCAGCAGTTTATTTATTCAGGAGGCCCTGTTTTTT. Protein product: CASSLFIQEALFF.

This clonotype was counted many times. The chain uses TRBV6-4 and TRBJ2-3; D unresolved. The CDR3 is made up of 14 amino acids. Per germline, CDR1 MRHNA and CDR2 SNTAGT. Trimming pared 3 bases from V and 1 base from J, leaving 8 bases between. This chain's CDR3 is CASSEGARTDTQYF. CDR3 DNA sequence: TGTGCCAGCAGTGAAGGAGCGCGCACAGATACGCAGTATTTT.

There are many counts of this clonotype. The V and J genes are TRBV13 and TRBJ2-7; D not resolved. The CDR3 contains 15 residues. In germline, CDR1 is PRHDT, CDR2 FYEKMQ (reference sequence). Trimming took off 6 bases at V and 6 bases at J, with 21 bases between the two ends. This CDR3 reads CASSPNWVPPGEQYF. The DNA of the CDR3 is TGTGCCAGCAGTCCCAACTGGGTACCACCAGGCGAGCAGTACTTC.

This clonotype was counted between two and nine times. The V call is TRBV4-2, the J call TRBJ1-5; 10 bases fit TRBD1. Germline V lookup: CDR1 LGHNA, CDR2 YNFKEQ. V gave up 4 bases and J gave up 0 bases; unmatched junction bases: 6. The CDR3 covers 17 residues. The CDR3 nucleotides are TGTGCCAGCAGCCCTGGACAGGGGGACTATAGCAATCAGCCCCAGCATTTT. This translates into CASSPGQGDYSNQPQHF.

This clonotype appeared many times. The gene calls are TRBV7-8 and TRBJ2-3; tentatively, D is TRBD2 (6 bases). This CDR3 comprises 16 residues. Germline lookup yields CDR1 SGHVS and CDR2 FQNEAQ. V was trimmed by 2 bases and J by 6 bases, leaving 18 bases between them. CDR3 in DNA: TGTGCCAGCAGCTTATATCGGGAGTGGACCGAGGATACGCAGTATTTT. Its translation: CASSLYREWTEDTQYF.

This clonotype was observed a few times. The chain uses TRBV6-1 and TRBJ2-2; TRBD2 matches 10 bases. The CDR3 is 20 amino acids. Germline loops: CDR1 MNHNS, CDR2 SASEGT. The junction had 22 bases not matched to a gene; V was cut back by 6 bases and J by 6 bases. This chain's CDR3 is CASSMPSPSGRGRAAGELFF. DNA of the CDR3: TGTGCCAGCAGCATGCCTAGTCCGAGCGGGAGGGGCCGCGCGGCCGGGGAGCTGTTTTTT.

This clonotype showed up many times. V is TRBV20-1 and J is TRBJ2-4, with 10 bases fitting TRBD2. Germline V gives CDR1 DFQATT, CDR2 SNEGSKA (reference sequence). This CDR3 is built from 16 residues. Unmatched junction bases numbered 7, after V lost 5 bases and J lost 0 bases. DNA of the CDR3: TGCAGTGCTCCTCCTAGCGGGGGAGTAGCCAAAAACATTCAGTACTTC. It is translated as CSAPPSGGVAKNIQYF.

The rearrangement uses TRBV5-8 and TRBJ2-3, with 7 positions matching TRBD1. V dropped 4 bases and J dropped 2; count of bases not matched to a gene: 10. This CDR3 region has 16 residues. Germline V gene lookup returns CDR1 SGHTS and CDR2 YDEGEE. Here the CDR3 reads CASSANRGLNTDTQYF. CDR3 sequence (DNA): TGTGCCAGCAGCGCCAACAGGGGTCTAAACACAGATACGCAGTATTTT.

This clonotype was picked up a small number of times. The chain employs TRBV5-4 and TRBJ2-3; D is undetermined. Germline V gene sequence: CDR1 SGHNT, CDR2 YYREEE (reference sequence). The CDR3 consists of 16 residues. Trimming removed 0 bases at V and 0 bases at J, with 11 bases between. The CDR3 nucleotides are TGTGCCAGCAGCTTGGGGAAGCGCCGTAGCACAGATACGCAGTATTTT. Translation: CASSLGKRRSTDTQYF.

In its sample, this clonotype was seen many times. The chain employs TRBV7-9 and TRBJ2-1; TRBD1 might be the D (6 bases). Germline lookup yields CDR1 SEHNR and CDR2 FQNEAQ (reference sequence). V was shortened by 1 base and J by 10 bases, with 11 bases between the two germline ends. This CDR3 has 13 residues. CDR3 DNA sequence: TGTGCCAGCAGCTTAGGGACAGCCCAGGAGCAGTTCTTC. It is translated as CASSLGTAQEQFF. The full variable domain, completed using reference TRBV7-9 and TRBJ2-1, is DTGVSQNPRHKITKRGQNVTFRCDPISEHNRLYWYRQTLGQGPEFLTYFQNEAQLEKSRLLSDRFSAERPKGSFSTLEIQRTEQGDSAMYLCASSLGTAQEQFFGPGTRLTVL.

The V call is TRBV16, the J call TRBJ1-5; D is ambiguous. The CDR3 totals 14 residues. The germline V gene has CDR1 KGHSY and CDR2 FQNENV. Trimming removed 8 bases at V and 2 bases at J, with 13 bases between. The CDR3 DNA reads TGTGCCAGCTGCCTGGACGCAGGCAATCAGCCCCAGCATTTT. Protein product: CASCLDAGNQPQHF.

In its sample, this clonotype was seen many times. The genes are TRBV20-1 and TRBJ2-5; TRBD2 matches 11 bases. The CDR3 totals 14 residues. Germline-derived CDR1 and CDR2 are DFQATT and SNEGSKA (reference sequence). V was pared by 5 bases and J by 3 bases, with 5 bases of the junction left unmatched. CDR3 amino acids: CSAFPLAGEETQYF. The CDR3 DNA is TGCAGTGCTTTCCCACTAGCGGGAGAAGAGACCCAGTACTTC.

This clonotype occurred many times. The chain recombines TRBV28 with TRBJ1-1; D is unresolved. This CDR3 spans 13 amino acids. Germline CDR1 is MDHEN and CDR2 is SYDVKM. Trimming took 7 bases from V and 5 from J, leaving 14 bases between them. CDR3 nucleotide sequence: TGTGCCAGCACCTCTGGGTTACGAACTGAAGCTTTCTTT. Amino acids: CASTSGLRTEAFF.

This clonotype was counted many times. V is TRBV20-1 and J is TRBJ2-7; D remains unclear. CDR3 length: 13 residues. Germline CDR1 DFQATT, CDR2 SNEGSKA (reference sequence). Trimming removed 1 base from V and 6 bases from J, with 13 bases in between. The CDR3 DNA sequence: TGCAGTGCTAGAGGGATGCGGCGCAGCGAGCAGTACTTC. This encodes CSARGMRRSEQYF.

The CDR3 region is CASRDSLTAEQYF. The CDR3 DNA reads TGTGCCAGCCGGGACAGCTTAACGGCCGAGCAGTACTTC. The chain links TRBV27 to TRBJ2-7; 7 bases fit TRBD1. V shed 8 bases and J 6 bases; nucleotides not matched to a gene: 10. The V gene's germline CDR1 is MNHEY and CDR2 SMNVEV (reference sequence). The CDR3 is made up of 13 amino acids.

A few counts support this clonotype. The chain couples TRBV6-2 or TRBV6-3 to TRBJ2-3, with a possible D match to TRBD1 (6 bases). Germline loops: CDR1 MNHEY, CDR2 SVGEGT. The CDR3 spans 14 residues. V was shortened by 6 bases and J by 3 bases, with 13 bases between the two germline ends. CDR3 DNA: TGTGCCAGCAGGTACAGGGATCCGACAGATACGCAGTATTTT. This codes for CASRYRDPTDTQYF.

The CDR3 sequence: CSARESGEAYEQYF. In DNA, the CDR3 is TGCAGTGCTAGAGAAAGCGGGGAGGCCTACGAGCAGTACTTC. The chain is built from TRBV20-1 and TRBJ2-7; TRBD2 agrees at 7 bases. The trim removed 0 bases at V and 2 bases at J, leaving 4 bases unmatched. The CDR3 sequence is 14 residues long. Germline V lookup: CDR1 DFQATT, CDR2 SNEGSKA (reference sequence).

This clonotype was observed at least ten times. The rearrangement joins TRBV12-3 or TRBV12-4 to TRBJ2-7; no reliable D call. Trimming stripped 5 bases from V and 2 bases from J, with 10 bases between. CDR3 size: 13 residues. CDR3 sequence: CASSIQWAYEQYF. The CDR3 nucleotides read TGTGCCAGCAGTATCCAGTGGGCCTACGAGCAGTACTTC.

About this clonotype: One end of the junction fails to match germline, which may point to a read error. The rearrangement links TRBV5-1 to TRBJ1-6; 7 bases fit TRBD1. Looked up from germline, CDR1 is SGHRS and CDR2 is YFSETQ. The CDR3 totals 17 residues. For the CDR3, the DNA is TGCGCCAGCAGTTACCACCGACAGGGCGCCTATAATTCACCCCTCCATTTT. This codes for CASSYHRQGAYNSPLHF.

This clonotype was seen a few times. This chain links TRBV6-1 with TRBJ2-4; D ambiguous. The germline gives CDR1 MNHNS, CDR2 SASEGT. The CDR3 has 15 residues. V shed 3 bases and J shed 0 bases, with 9 bases lying between them. CDR3 sequence reads: CASSDRSLAKNIQYF. The DNA for the CDR3 is TGTGCCAGCAGTGACCGATCTCTAGCCAAAAACATTCAGTACTTC.

This clonotype was observed a handful of times. The V gene is TRBV5-4, the J gene TRBJ2-7; D uncertain. Germline values: CDR1 SGHNT, CDR2 YYREEE (reference sequence). The CDR3 totals 15 residues. V lost 4 bases and J 2 bases, leaving 16 bases between the germline ends. CDR3 coding DNA: TGTGCCAGCAGCCCGAGCACAGCTTTCCCCTACGAGCAGTACTTC. Translated: CASSPSTAFPYEQYF.

Only a few counts were recorded for this clonotype. The chain employs TRBV28 and TRBJ2-5, with D perhaps TRBD1 or TRBD2 (5 bases each). Looked up from germline, CDR1 is MDHEN and CDR2 is SYDVKM. V lost 3 bases and J lost 1, with 6 bases in between. The CDR3 totals 13 residues. This CDR3 is CASSLRGQETQYF. As DNA, the CDR3 is TGTGCCAGCAGTTTGAGGGGCCAAGAGACCCAGTACTTC.